This TCR beta chain was recovered during a study of T-cell reconstitution after alpha-beta-depleted transplantation in children. Broader study findings: Surviving recipient T cells and thymic progenitors underlay high day-60 TCRbeta diversity in some patients. Approximately two months post-transplant, alpha-beta T cells reportedly originated from several hundred expanded graft clones. At one year after transplant, newly produced T cells mostly accounted for T-cell counts and diversity.

Germline lookup yields CDR1 SGHRS and CDR2 YFSETQ. V trimming: 3 bases; J trimming: 3 bases; junction bases outside the gene matches: 6. The CDR3 runs 14 residues. There are many counts of this clonotype. Its specificity is not known. Molecular barcoding with unique molecular identifiers was used for the TCRbeta library. In TCRdb, the PCR reads were re-called with MiXCR into one record per CDR3 protein. Of 55,000 to 90,000 distinct CDR3 sequences in the sample, 4.9% were seen once. Sequenced here: PBMCs, mostly from graft donor cells, sampled 180 days after TCRalphabeta/CD19-depleted stem cell transplant. The sequence was obtained from a boy under three years old who had a stem cell transplant for acute myeloid leukemia, so the T cells may come from the graft donor. J is TRBJ2-7 and V is TRBV5-1; 7 nucleotides agree with TRBD2. The CDR3 nucleotides read TGCGCCAGCAGCTCCCGGGACTACAACTACGAGCAGTACTTC. Translation gives CASSSRDYNYEQYF. Complete variable domain (other parts from reference TRBV5-1 and TRBJ2-7): KAGVTQTPRYLIKTRGQQVTLSCSPISGHRSVSWYQQTPGQGLQFLFEYFSETQRNKGNFPGRFSGRQFSNSRSEMNVSTLELGDSALYLCASSSRDYNYEQYFGPGTRLTVT.